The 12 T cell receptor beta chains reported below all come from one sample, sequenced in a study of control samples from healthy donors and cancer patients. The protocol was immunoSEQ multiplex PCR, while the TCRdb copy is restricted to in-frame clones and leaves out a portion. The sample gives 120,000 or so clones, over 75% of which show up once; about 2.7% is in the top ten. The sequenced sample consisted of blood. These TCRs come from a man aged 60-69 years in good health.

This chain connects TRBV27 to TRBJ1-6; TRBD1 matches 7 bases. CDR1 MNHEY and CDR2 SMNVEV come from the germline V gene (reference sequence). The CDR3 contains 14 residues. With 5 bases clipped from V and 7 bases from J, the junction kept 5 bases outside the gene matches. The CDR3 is CASSVTGANSPLHF. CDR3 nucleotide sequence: TGTGCCAGCAGTGTCACAGGGGCAAATTCACCCCTCCACTTT.

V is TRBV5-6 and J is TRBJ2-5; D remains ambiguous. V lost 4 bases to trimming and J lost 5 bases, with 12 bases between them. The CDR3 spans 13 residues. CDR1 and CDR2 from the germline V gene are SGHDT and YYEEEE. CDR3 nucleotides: TGTGCCAGCAGCGTCACCTTGGGGGAGACCCAGTACTTC. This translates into CASSVTLGETQYF.

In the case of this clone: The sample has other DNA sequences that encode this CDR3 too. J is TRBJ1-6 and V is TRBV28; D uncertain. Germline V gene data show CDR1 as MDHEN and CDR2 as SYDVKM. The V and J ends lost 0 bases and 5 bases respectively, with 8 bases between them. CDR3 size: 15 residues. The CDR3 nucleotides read TGTGCCAGCAGTTTATGGGGCGGAGATAATTCACCCCTCCACTTT. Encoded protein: CASSLWGGDNSPLHF.

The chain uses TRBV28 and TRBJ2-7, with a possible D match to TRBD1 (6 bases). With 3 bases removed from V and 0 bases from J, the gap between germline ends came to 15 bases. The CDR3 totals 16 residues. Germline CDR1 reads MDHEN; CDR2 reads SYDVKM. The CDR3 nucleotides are TGTGCCAGCAGTTTGGCCGGGACAATGGGCTCCTACGAGCAGTACTTC. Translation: CASSLAGTMGSYEQYF. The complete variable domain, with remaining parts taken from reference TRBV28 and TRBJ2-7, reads DVKVTQSSRYLVKRTGEKVFLECVQDMDHENMFWYRQDPGLGLRLIYFSYDVKMKEKGDIPEGYSVSREKKERFSLILESASTNQTSMYLCASSLAGTMGSYEQYFGPGTRLTVT.

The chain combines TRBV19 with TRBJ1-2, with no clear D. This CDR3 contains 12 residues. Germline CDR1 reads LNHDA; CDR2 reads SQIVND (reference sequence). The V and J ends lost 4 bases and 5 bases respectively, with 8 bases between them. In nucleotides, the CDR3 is TGTGCCAGTAGTACAAGGGATTATGGCTACACCTTC. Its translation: CASSTRDYGYTF. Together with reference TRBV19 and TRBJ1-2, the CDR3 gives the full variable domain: DGGITQSPKYLFRKEGQNVTLSCEQNLNHDAMYWYRQDPGQGLRLIYYSQIVNDFQKGDIAEGYSVSREKKESFPLTVTSAQKNPTAFYLCASSTRDYGYTFGSGTRLTVV.

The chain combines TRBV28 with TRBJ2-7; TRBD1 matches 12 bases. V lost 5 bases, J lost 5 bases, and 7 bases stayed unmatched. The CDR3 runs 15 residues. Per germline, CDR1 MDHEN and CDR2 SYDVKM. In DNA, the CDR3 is TGTGCCAGCAGTCGGGACAGGGGGCTTAATAACGAGCAGTACTTC. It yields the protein CASSRDRGLNNEQYF.

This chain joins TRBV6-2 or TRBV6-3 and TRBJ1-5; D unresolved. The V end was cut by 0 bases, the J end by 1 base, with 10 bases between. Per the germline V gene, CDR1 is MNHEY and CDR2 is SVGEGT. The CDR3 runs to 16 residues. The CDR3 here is CASSYSSSESNQPQHF. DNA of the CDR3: TGTGCCAGCAGTTACTCGTCTTCCGAGAGCAATCAGCCCCAGCATTTT.

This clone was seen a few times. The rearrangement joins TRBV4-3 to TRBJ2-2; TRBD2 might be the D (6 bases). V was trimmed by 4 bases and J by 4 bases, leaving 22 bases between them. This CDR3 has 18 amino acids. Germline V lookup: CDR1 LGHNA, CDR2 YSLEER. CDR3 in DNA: TGCGCCAGCAGCCTATATCCTCTGGGGGGTACAGGCACCGGGGAGCTGTTTTTT. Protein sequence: CASSLYPLGGTGTGELFF.

The CDR3 loop reads CASSQDLLPTDTQYF. For the CDR3, the DNA is TGTGCCAGCAGCCAAGATCTCTTACCCACAGATACGCAGTATTTT. The gene calls are TRBV3-1 (or the pseudogene TRBV3-2) and TRBJ2-3, with unresolved D. The CDR3 is 15 amino acids. V was cut by 0 bases and J by 2 bases, with 9 bases left in between. CDR1 LGHDT and CDR2 YNNKEL come from the germline V gene (reference sequence).

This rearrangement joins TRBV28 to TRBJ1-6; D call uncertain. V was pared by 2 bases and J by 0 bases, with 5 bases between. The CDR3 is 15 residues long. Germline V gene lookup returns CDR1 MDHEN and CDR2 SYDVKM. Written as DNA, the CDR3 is TGTGCCAGCAGTTTAGACGGCTCCTATAATTCACCCCTCCACTTT. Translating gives CASSLDGSYNSPLHF.

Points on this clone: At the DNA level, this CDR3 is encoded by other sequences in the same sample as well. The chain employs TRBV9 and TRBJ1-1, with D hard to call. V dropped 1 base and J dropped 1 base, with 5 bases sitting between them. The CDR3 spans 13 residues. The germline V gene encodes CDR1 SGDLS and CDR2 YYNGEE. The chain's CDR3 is CASSVTPNTEAFF. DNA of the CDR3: TGTGCCAGCAGCGTAACCCCGAACACTGAAGCTTTCTTT.

The CDR3 DNA is TGTGCCAGCAGCCAAGGAGCTGAAAAACTGTTTTTT. Amino acids: CASSQGAEKLFF. This chain connects TRBV28 to TRBJ1-4; D gene unclear. CDR3 length equals 12 residues. Per germline, CDR1 MDHEN and CDR2 SYDVKM. Trimming left V 6 bases short and J 7 bases short, with 9 bases between.